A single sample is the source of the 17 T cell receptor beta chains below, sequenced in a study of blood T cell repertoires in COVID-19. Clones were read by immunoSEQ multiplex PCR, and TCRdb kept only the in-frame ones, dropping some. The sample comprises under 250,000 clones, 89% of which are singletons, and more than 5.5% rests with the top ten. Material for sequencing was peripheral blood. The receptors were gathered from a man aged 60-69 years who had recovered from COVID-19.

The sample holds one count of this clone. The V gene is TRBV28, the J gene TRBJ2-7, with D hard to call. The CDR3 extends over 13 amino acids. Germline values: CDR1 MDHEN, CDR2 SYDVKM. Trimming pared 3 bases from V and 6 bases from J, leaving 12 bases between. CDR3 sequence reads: CASSLAQPLEQYF. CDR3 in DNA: TGTGCCAGCAGTTTGGCACAGCCCCTCGAGCAGTACTTC.

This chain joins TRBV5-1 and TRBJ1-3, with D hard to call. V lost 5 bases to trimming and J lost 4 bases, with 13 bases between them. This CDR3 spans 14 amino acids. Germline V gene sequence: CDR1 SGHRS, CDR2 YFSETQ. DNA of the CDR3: TGCGCCAGCAGTATGGGCCAAGAGGGAAACACCATATATTTT. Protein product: CASSMGQEGNTIYF.

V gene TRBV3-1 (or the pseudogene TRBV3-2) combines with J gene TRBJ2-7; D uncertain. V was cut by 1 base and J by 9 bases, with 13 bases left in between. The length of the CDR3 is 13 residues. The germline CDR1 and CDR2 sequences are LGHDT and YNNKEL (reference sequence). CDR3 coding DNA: TGTGCCAGCAGCCAAGCTACCTACCTCCGGCAGTACTTC. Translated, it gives CASSQATYLRQYF.

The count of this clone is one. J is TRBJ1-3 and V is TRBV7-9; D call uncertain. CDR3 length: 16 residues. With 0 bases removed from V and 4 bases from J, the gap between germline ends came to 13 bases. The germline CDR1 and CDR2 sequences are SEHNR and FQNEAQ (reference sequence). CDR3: CASSLAQGMGGNTIYF. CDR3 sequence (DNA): TGTGCCAGCAGCTTAGCGCAAGGTATGGGCGGAAACACCATATATTTT.

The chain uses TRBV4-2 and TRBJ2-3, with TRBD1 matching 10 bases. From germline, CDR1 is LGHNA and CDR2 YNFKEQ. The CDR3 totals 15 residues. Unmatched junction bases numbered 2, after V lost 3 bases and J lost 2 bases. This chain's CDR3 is CASSHGQGVTDTQYF. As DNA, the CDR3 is TGTGCCAGCAGCCACGGACAGGGGGTCACAGATACGCAGTATTTT.

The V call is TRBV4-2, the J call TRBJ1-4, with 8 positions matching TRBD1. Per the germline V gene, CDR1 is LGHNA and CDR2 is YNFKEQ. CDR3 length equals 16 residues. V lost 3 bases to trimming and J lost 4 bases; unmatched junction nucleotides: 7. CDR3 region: CASSQGKGQVNEKLFF. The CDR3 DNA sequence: TGTGCCAGCAGCCAGGGGAAGGGACAGGTTAATGAAAAACTGTTTTTT.

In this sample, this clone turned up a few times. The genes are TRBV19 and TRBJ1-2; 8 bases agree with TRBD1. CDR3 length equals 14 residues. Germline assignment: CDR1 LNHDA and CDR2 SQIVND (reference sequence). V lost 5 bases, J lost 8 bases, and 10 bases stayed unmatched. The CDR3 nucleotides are TGTGCCAGTAGTGCGACAGGGGCGCCCCGGGGCTACACCTTC. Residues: CASSATGAPRGYTF.

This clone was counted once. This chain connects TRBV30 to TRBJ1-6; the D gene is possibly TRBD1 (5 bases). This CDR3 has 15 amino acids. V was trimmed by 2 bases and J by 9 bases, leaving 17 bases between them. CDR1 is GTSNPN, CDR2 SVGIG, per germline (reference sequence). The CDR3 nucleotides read TGTGCCTGGAGTACCCGTCGGGGGATAGGTTCACCCCTCCACTTT. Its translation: CAWSTRRGIGSPLHF.

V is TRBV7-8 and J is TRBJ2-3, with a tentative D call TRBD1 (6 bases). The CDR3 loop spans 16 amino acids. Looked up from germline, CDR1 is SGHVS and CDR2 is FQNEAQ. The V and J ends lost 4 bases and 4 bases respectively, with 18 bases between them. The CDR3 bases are TGTGCCAGCAGCTCCCAGGGGAAGGGTCCTGCAGATACGCAGTATTTT. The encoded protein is CASSSQGKGPADTQYF.

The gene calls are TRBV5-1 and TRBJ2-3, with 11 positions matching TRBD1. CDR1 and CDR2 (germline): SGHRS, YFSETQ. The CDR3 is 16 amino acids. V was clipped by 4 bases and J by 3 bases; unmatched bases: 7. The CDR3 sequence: CASSRGRDRGTDTQYF. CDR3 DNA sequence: TGCGCCAGCAGCCGGGGCCGGGACAGGGGGACAGATACGCAGTATTTT.

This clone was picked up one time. CDR3 region: CASSPRTGFTYEQYF. In DNA form, the CDR3 reads TGCGCCAGCAGCCCACGGACGGGATTCACCTACGAGCAGTACTTC. The gene calls are TRBV5-1 and TRBJ2-7, with D perhaps TRBD2 (5 bases). The V gene's germline CDR1 is SGHRS and CDR2 YFSETQ. This CDR3 comprises 15 residues. V lost 4 bases and J lost 2, with 16 bases in between.

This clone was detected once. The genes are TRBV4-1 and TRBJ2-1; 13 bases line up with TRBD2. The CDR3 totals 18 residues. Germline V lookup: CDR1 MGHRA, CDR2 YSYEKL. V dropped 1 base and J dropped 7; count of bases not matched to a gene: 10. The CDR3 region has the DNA TGCGCCAGCAGCCAAGGGACTAGCGGGGGAACCTTGTTGAATGAGCAGTTCTTC. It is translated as CASSQGTSGGTLLNEQFF.

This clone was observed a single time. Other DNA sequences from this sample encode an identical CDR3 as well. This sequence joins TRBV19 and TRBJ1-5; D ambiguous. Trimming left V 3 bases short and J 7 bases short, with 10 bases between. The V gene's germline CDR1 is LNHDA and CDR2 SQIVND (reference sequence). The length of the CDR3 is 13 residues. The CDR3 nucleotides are TGTGCCAGTAGTATTACGGGGAACCAGCCCCAGCATTTT. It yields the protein CASSITGNQPQHF.

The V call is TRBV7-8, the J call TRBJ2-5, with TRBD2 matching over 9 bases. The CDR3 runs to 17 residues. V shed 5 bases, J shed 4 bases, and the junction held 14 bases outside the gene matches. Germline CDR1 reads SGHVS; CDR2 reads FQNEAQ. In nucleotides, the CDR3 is TGTGCCAGCAGCCCTAGGGCGGCTAGCGGGAATATAGAGACCCAGTACTTC. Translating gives CASSPRAASGNIETQYF.

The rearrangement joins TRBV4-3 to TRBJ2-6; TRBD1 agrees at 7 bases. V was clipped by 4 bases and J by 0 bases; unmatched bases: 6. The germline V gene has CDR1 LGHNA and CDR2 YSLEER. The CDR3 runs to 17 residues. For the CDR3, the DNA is TGCGCCAGCAGCCGGGGACAGACCTACTCTGGGGCCAACGTCCTGACTTTC. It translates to CASSRGQTYSGANVLTF.

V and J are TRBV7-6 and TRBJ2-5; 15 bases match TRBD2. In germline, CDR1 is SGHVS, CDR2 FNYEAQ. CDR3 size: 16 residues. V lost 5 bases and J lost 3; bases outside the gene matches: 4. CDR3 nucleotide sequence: TGTGCCAGCAGCACAGGACTAGCGGGGGGGGAAGAGACCCAGTACTTC. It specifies CASSTGLAGGEETQYF. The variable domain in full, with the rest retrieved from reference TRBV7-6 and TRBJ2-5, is GAGVSQSPRYKVTKRGQDVALRCDPISGHVSLYWYRQALGQGPEFLTYFNYEAQQDKSGLPNDRFSAERPEGSISTLTIQRTEQRDSAMYRCASSTGLAGGEETQYFGPGTRLLVL.

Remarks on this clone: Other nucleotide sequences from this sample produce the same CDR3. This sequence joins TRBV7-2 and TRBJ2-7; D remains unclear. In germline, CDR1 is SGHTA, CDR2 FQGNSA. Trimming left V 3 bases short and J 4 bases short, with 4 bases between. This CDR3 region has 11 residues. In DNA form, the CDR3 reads TGTGCCAGCAGCTTTTTATACGAGCAGTACTTC. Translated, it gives CASSFLYEQYF.